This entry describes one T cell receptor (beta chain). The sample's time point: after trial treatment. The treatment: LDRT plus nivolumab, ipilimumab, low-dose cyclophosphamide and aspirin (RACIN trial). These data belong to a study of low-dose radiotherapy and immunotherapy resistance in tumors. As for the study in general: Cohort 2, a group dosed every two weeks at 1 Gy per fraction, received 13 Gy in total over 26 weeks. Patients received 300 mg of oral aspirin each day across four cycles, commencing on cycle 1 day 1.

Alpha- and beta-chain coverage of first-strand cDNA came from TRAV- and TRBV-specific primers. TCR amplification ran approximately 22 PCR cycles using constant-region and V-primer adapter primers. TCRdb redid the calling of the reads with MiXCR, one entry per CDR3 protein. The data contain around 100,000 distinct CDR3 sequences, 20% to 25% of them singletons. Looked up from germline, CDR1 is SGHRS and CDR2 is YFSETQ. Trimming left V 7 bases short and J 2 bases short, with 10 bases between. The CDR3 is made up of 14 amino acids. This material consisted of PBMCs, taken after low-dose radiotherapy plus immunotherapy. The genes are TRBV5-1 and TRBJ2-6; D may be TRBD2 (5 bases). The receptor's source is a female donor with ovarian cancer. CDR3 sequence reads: CASRGDAGANVLTF. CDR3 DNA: TGCGCCAGCCGGGGTGACGCTGGGGCCAACGTCCTGACTTTC.